This T cell receptor (beta chain) is from a study of early T cells in non-severe SARS-CoV-2 infection. Overall study: The study sequenced bulk RNA from unsorted whole blood, with chains unpaired.

Molecules of cDNA were individually given unique molecular identifiers that were attached to them. MiXCR was run by TCRdb on the 5' RACE reads, yielding one entry per CDR3 protein. The sample holds some 50,000 distinct CDR3 sequences; roughly 9% are singletons and the top ten take about 3.9%. The germline gives CDR1 SGHTA, CDR2 FQGNSA. V shed 4 bases, J shed 4 bases, and the junction held 10 bases outside the gene matches. This CDR3 spans 16 amino acids. The sequencing used whole blood, collected at baseline. The chain combines TRBV7-2 with TRBJ2-3, with 8 bases that match TRBD2. The TCR originated in an adult who was a healthcare worker with PCR-confirmed SARS-CoV-2 infection or an uninfected control (not recorded which). The CDR3 DNA reads as TGTGCCAGCAGCTCCCGGGGGGGCCAGCTCGCAGATACGCAGTATTTT. It specifies CASSSRGGQLADTQYF.